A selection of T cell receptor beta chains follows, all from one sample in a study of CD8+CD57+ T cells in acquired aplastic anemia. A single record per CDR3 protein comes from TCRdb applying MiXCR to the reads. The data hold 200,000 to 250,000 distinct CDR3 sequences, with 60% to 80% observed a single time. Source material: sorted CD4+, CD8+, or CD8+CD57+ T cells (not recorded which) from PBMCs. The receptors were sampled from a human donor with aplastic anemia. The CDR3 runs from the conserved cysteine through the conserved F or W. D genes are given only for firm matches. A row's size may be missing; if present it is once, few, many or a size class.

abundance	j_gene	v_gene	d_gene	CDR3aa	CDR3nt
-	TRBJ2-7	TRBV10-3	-	CAISEGATAGLYEQYF	TGTGCCATCAGTGAAGGGGCAACGGCAGGGTTATACGAGCAGTACTTC
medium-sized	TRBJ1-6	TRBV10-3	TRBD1	CAIRDVGQGRNSPLHF	TGTGCCATCAGAGACGTCGGACAGGGCCGAAATTCACCCCTCCACTTT
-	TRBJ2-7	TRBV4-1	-	CASSQDAYEQYF	TGCGCCAGCAGCCAAGATGCATACGAGCAGTACTTC
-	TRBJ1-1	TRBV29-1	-	CSVEEGIDTEAFF	TGCAGCGTTGAAGAAGGAATTGACACTGAAGCTTTCTTT
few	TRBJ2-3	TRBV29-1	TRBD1	CSASTGSADTQYF	TGCAGCGCCTCGACAGGGAGCGCAGATACGCAGTATTTT
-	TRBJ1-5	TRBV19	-	CASRPPGLLSNQPQHF	TGTGCCAGTAGACCCCCGGGACTACTTAGCAATCAGCCCCAGCATTTT
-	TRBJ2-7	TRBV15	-	CATSRDFAPDRYAQYF	TGTGCCACCAGCAGAGATTTCGCGCCAGATCGCTACGCGCAGTACTTC
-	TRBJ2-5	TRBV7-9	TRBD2	CASSLGKRGHF	TGTGCCAGCAGCTTAGGCAAGCGGGGGCACTTC
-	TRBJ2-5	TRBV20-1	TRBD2	CSAPTSGGARETQYF	TGCAGTGCTCCTACTAGCGGGGGGGCAAGGGAGACCCAGTACTTC
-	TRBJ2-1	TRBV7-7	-	CASSLGVTGVYNEQFF	TGTGCCAGCAGCTTAGGCGTTACAGGCGTCTACAATGAGCAGTTCTTC
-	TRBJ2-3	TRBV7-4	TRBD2	CASSFTSGATDTQYF	TGTGCCAGCAGCTTTACTAGCGGGGCCACAGATACGCAGTATTTT
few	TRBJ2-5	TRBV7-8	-	CASSLLEETQYF	TGTGCCAGCAGCTTATTGGAAGAGACCCAGTACTTC
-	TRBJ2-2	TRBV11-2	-	CASSSLIPGDGELFF	TGTGCCAGCAGTTCCCTTATCCCTGGAGACGGGGAGCTGTTTTTT
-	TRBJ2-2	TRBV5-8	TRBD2	CASSFVVAGAIETGELFF	TGCGCCAGCAGCTTCGTAGTGGCGGGAGCTATCGAAACCGGGGAGCTGTTTTTT
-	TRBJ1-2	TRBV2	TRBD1	CASRRQGLGYGYTF	TGTGCCAGCAGAAGACAGGGGTTAGGCTATGGCTACACCTTC
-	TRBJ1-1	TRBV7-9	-	CASSLQEGTEAFF	TGTGCCAGCAGCTTACAGGAGGGCACTGAAGCTTTCTTT
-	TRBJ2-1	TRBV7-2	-	CASSSRWGEHNEQFF	TGTGCCAGCAGCTCCAGATGGGGGGAACACAATGAGCAGTTCTTC
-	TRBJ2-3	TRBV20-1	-	CSAKRADTQYF	TGCAGTGCTAAACGGGCCGATACGCAGTATTTT
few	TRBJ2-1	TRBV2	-	CASSEDKNGYNEQFF	TGTGCCAGCAGTGAAGACAAGAACGGGTACAATGAGCAGTTCTTC
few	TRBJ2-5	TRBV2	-	CASSDGGWTQYF	TGTGCCAGCAGCGACGGGGGATGGACCCAGTACTTC
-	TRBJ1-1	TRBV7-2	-	CAAGQGDEALHTEAFF	TGTGCGGCAGGTCAGGGTGATGAGGCGCTGCACACTGAAGCTTTCTTT
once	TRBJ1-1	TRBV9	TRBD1	CASSPGTGLAFF	TGTGCCAGCAGCCCCGGGACAGGGTTAGCTTTCTTT
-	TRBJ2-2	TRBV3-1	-	CASSHPGELFF	TGTGCCAGCAGCCATCCCGGGGAGCTGTTTTTT
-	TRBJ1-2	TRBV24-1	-	CATSDSGRGYTF	TGTGCCACCAGTGATTCTGGGCGAGGCTACACCTTC